This entry concerns a single T cell receptor (beta chain). Its cognate antigen is unknown. No donor had other autoimmune disease, uncontrolled infection, pregnancy or lactation. The sample is drawn from a study of Graves' ophthalmopathy and Graves' hyperthyroidism. Researchers took RNA transcripts and amplified TCR beta CDR3 regions from them. The first-round RT-PCR employed HTBI primers together with the Qiagen OneStep RT-PCR kit. A multiplex PCR was then performed as the second round. TCRdb re-called the multiplex PCR reads with MiXCR, one entry per CDR3 protein. The sample contains over 650,000 distinct CDR3 sequences, about 40% of which appear only once. Study-level results: Appearing in blood as well were most expanded thyroid clonotypes above 0.001 frequency.

CDR3 length equals 20 residues. Trimming at V came to 6 bases and at J to 0 bases, leaving 18 bases not matched to a gene. Per the germline V gene, CDR1 is ENHRY and CDR2 is SYGVKD. This chain uses TRBV10-3 with TRBJ1-5, with 9 bases lining up with TRBD1. Sequencing was done on a sample of peripheral blood. The receptor comes from an adult man with Graves' ophthalmopathy. The CDR3 DNA follows: TGTGCCATCAGGAAGGACAGGGGACCAGACCCAAACTATAGCAATCAGCCCCAGCATTTT. Translated: CAIRKDRGPDPNYSNQPQHF.